The T cell receptor beta chain under discussion was sequenced for a study of cytomegalovirus exposure and HLA in healthy donors (dated by TCRdb to 2016 to 2017). Some background on the complete study: According to a later analysis, the roughly 130 validation repertoires were produced on the same platform as the approximately 690 repertoires of the first cohort. The study aimed to test whether signatures of past pathogen exposure could be identified by cataloging public T cell receptors. The study combined high-throughput TCR immunosequencing, statistical association of individual TCRs with disease status, and machine learning to predict cytomegalovirus infection status. Along with the approximately 620-subject first cohort, a separate validation cohort of more than 90 different subjects was used.

Beyond this particular receptor, the publication reports: A later analysis had no HLA typing for the validation cohort, so co-occurrence there was scored across all 110 or so repertoires. In the study, about 150 TCR beta chains were listed as associated with cytomegalovirus. The authors suggested that the approach could potentially be extended to other disease states and immunological phenotypes. Three of the identified cytomegalovirus-associated TCR beta chains were confirmed in vitro to be specific for cytomegalovirus antigens. Of the cluster scores, roughly 95% were above 0 in a later analysis, which found that TCRs clustered in the first cohort also tended to co-occur in the 120 validation repertoires. Most TCR sequences were observed very rarely across donors, whereas some public TCRs were present in many individuals. In both the original and validation cohorts, the classifier was reported to diagnose cytomegalovirus status with high specificity and sensitivity.

As regards this clone: Its antigen target is currently unknown. No much larger clone exists at a distance of one base, and base qualities are not known.

The donors were included in the validation cohort of around 120 subjects, a group kept apart from the roughly 700-subject first cohort. V and J are truncated by 0 bases and 1 base respectively, leaving an intervening sequence of 12 bases. The germline V gene (reference sequence) specifies GTSNPN as CDR1 and SVGIG as CDR2. The CDR3 has 15 amino acids, counting the end cysteine and phenylalanine. The sequence is cut down to CDR3 DNA, 45 bases in frame from base 1. The method was the immunoSEQ multiplex PCR assay. In the paper's pipeline: A statistical classification framework was built for diagnosing cytomegalovirus status from the catalog of TCR beta chain sequences. TCRdb limited this immuneACCESS table to in-frame rearrangements with V and J called. A share of clones is missing; checked studies link under half to unresolved V genes, and the rest is unexplained. From that table come the V and J calls and clone size; the DNA was used to work out D and trimming. The sample has some 120,000 clones on record, around 94% of them singletons. 1% to 1.5% of the sample comes from the top ten.

The chain is assembled from TRBV30 and TRBJ1-1; the D gene remains uncertain. This clonotype was sampled from a woman younger than 30 in good health and CMV-seronegative. Sequencing was done on a sample of PBMCs. The DNA sequence is given as TGTGCCTGGAGTGTACCACACATACGGAACACTGAAGCTTTCTTT. Its translation is CAWSVPHIRNTEAFF. Here the CDR3 is joined to the reference TRBV30 and TRBJ1-1 genes, and the full variable domain is: SQTIHQWPATLVQPVGSPLSLECTVEGTSNPNLYWYRQAAGRGLQLLFYSVGIGQISSEVPQNLSASRPQDRQFILSSKKLLLSDSGFYLCAWSVPHIRNTEAFFGQGTRLTVV.